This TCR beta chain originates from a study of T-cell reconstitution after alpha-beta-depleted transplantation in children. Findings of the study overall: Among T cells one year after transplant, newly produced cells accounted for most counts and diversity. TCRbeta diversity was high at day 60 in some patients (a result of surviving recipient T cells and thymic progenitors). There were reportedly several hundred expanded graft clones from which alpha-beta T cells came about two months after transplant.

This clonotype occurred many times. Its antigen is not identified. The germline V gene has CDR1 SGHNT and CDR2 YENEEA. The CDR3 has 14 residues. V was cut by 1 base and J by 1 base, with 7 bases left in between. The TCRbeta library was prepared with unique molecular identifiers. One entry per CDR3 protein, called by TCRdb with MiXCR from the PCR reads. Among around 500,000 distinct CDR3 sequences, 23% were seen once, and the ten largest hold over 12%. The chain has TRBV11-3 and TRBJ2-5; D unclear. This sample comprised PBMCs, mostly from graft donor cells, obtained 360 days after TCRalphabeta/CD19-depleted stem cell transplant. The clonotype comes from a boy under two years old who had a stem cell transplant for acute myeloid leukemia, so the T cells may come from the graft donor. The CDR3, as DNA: TGTGCCAGCAGCTTAGGACCGACCCAAGAGACCCAGTACTTC. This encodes CASSLGPTQETQYF.